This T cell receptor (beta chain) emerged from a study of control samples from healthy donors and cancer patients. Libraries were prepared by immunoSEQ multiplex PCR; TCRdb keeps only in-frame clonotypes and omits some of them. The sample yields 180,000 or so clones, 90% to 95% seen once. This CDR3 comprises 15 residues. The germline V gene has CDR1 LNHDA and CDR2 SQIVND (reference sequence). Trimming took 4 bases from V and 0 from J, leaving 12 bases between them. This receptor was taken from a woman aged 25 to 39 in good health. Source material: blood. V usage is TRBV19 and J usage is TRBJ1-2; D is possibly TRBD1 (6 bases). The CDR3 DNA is TGTGCCAGTAGTAAGACAGGAGGTACTAACTATGGCTACACCTTC. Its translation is CASSKTGGTNYGYTF.